Below are 26 T cell receptor beta chains sequenced from a single sample in a study of blood T cell repertoires in COVID-19. The table came from immunoSEQ multiplex PCR; TCRdb's copy has only in-frame clones and leaves some out. This sample has roughly 430,000 clones, with 70% to 90% found just once. What was sequenced was PBMCs or T cells enriched from blood (not recorded which). The receptors were sampled from a woman aged 18-29 years who had been exposed to COVID-19.

This clone was detected only a few times. The chain employs TRBV28 and TRBJ1-6; D remains ambiguous. This CDR3 contains 13 residues. Trimming pared 1 base from V and 4 bases from J, leaving 2 bases between. Looked up from germline, CDR1 is MDHEN and CDR2 is SYDVKM. The CDR3 is CASSLLYNSPLHF. The CDR3 coding sequence is TGTGCCAGCAGTTTATTATATAATTCACCCCTCCACTTT. The full variable domain, with the rest looked up from reference TRBV28 and TRBJ1-6, is DVKVTQSSRYLVKRTGEKVFLECVQDMDHENMFWYRQDPGLGLRLIYFSYDVKMKEKGDIPEGYSVSREKKERFSLILESASTNQTSMYLCASSLLYNSPLHFGNGTRLTVT.

The chain recombines TRBV6-5 with TRBJ1-6; 7 bases agree with TRBD1. Per the germline V gene, CDR1 is MNHEY and CDR2 is SVGAGI. The V segment lost 6 bases and the J segment 7 bases; nucleotides outside the gene matches: 3. The CDR3 is 13 amino acids. The DNA of the CDR3 is TGTGCCAGCAGCGGACAGGCAAATTCACCCCTCCACTTT. Translated, it gives CASSGQANSPLHF.

The genes are TRBV21-1 and TRBJ1-4; TRBD1 is the table's D call, not checked against the DNA. TRBV21-1 is annotated as a pseudogene. The CDR3 is made up of 15 amino acids. CDR3 region: CASSRQGYSNEKLFF. The CDR3 bases are TGTGCCAGCAGCCGACAGGGGTATAGTAATGAAAAACTGTTTTTT.

This rearrangement joins TRBV2 to TRBJ2-5; 8 bases agree with TRBD1. V was clipped by 5 bases and J by 3 bases; unmatched bases: 2. The CDR3 loop spans 13 amino acids. Germline V gene lookup returns CDR1 SNHLY and CDR2 FYNNEI. CDR3 nucleotides: TGTGCCAGCAGTTCGGACAGGGAAGAGACCCAGTACTTC. It codes for CASSSDREETQYF.

V and J are TRBV28 and TRBJ2-1, with 10 nucleotides matching TRBD2. The trim removed 6 bases at V and 4 bases at J, leaving 6 bases unmatched. Germline V CDR1 and CDR2: MDHEN, SYDVKM. This CDR3 contains 15 residues. CDR3 amino acids: CASRILAGLYNEQFF. CDR3 nucleotide sequence: TGTGCCAGCAGGATACTAGCGGGGCTTTACAATGAGCAGTTCTTC. The variable domain in full, with the rest retrieved from reference TRBV28 and TRBJ2-1, is DVKVTQSSRYLVKRTGEKVFLECVQDMDHENMFWYRQDPGLGLRLIYFSYDVKMKEKGDIPEGYSVSREKKERFSLILESASTNQTSMYLCASRILAGLYNEQFFGPGTRLTVL.

This CDR3 is CASSPNLGGQETQYF. The CDR3 DNA reads TGTGCCAGCAGTCCTAACCTCGGGGGCCAAGAGACCCAGTACTTC. The rearrangement links TRBV6-5 to TRBJ2-5; TRBD2 is a possible D gene (6 bases). CDR3 size: 15 residues. The V end was cut by 5 bases, the J end by 1 base, with 14 bases between. Germline V gene sequence: CDR1 MNHEY, CDR2 SVGAGI.

The V call is TRBV9, the J call TRBJ2-4, with 9 bases that match TRBD1. The CDR3 is 16 residues long. Germline V gene data show CDR1 as SGDLS and CDR2 as YYNGEE. V dropped 4 bases and J dropped 2; count of bases not matched to a gene: 7. CDR3 bases: TGTGCCAGCAGCCCCCGGGGGACAGGGTCCAAAAACATTCAGTACTTC. Protein product: CASSPRGTGSKNIQYF.

The chain combines TRBV11-2 with TRBJ2-1, with TRBD2 matching over 9 bases. Germline assignment: CDR1 SGHAT and CDR2 FQNNGV. V was clipped by 0 bases and J by 5 bases; unmatched bases: 2. This CDR3 region has 15 residues. CDR3 DNA sequence: TGTGCCAGCAGCTTAGATAGCGGGGGTGACAATGAGCAGTTCTTC. This gives the protein CASSLDSGGDNEQFF.

This chain joins TRBV7-9 and TRBJ2-3; the D is unclear. V shed 3 bases and J shed 1 base, with 8 bases lying between them. The germline V gene has CDR1 SEHNR and CDR2 FQNEAQ (reference sequence). The CDR3 is made up of 14 amino acids. In DNA form, the CDR3 reads TGTGCCAGCAGCTTTTTAGCCGGCACAGATACGCAGTATTTT. This gives the protein CASSFLAGTDTQYF.

The genes are TRBV13 and TRBJ2-1; D gene uncertain. The CDR3 totals 11 residues. The germline V gene has CDR1 PRHDT and CDR2 FYEKMQ (reference sequence). V shed 2 bases and J shed 9 bases, with 5 bases lying between them. CDR3 coding DNA: TGTGCCAGCAGCTTACGCGGTGAGCAGTTCTTC. Translation gives CASSLRGEQFF.

J is TRBJ1-3 and V is TRBV7-2, with D possibly matching TRBD1 (5 bases). The CDR3 length is 15 residues. Trimming took 2 bases from V and 0 from J, leaving 8 bases between them. Germline V CDR1 and CDR2: SGHTA, FQGNSA. CDR3 residues: CASSLQGSSGNTIYF. The DNA for the CDR3 is TGTGCCAGCAGCTTACAGGGCAGCTCTGGAAACACCATATATTTT.

The J gene is TRBJ2-2, the V gene TRBV9, with D perhaps matching TRBD2 (6 bases). This CDR3 contains 17 residues. Germline CDR1 and CDR2: SGDLS and YYNGEE. The V end lost 4 bases, the J end lost 3 bases, and 19 bases lay between the germline ends. CDR3 DNA: TGTGCCAGCAGCTCATCCCCGCTAGCGCGGCACACCGGGGAGCTGTTTTTT. As protein: CASSSSPLARHTGELFF. The variable domain in full, with the rest retrieved from reference TRBV9 and TRBJ2-2, is DSGVTQTPKHLITATGQRVTLRCSPRSGDLSVYWYQQSLDQGLQFLIQYYNGEERAKGNILERFSAQQFPDLHSELNLSSLELGDSALYFCASSSSPLARHTGELFFGEGSRLTVL.

This chain uses TRBV29-1 with TRBJ2-3, with TRBD2 identical over 9 bases. The CDR3 is made up of 15 amino acids. With V trimmed by 0 bases and J by 3 bases, 4 bases remained unmatched. The germline V gene encodes CDR1 SQVTM and CDR2 ANQGSEA. In DNA form, the CDR3 reads TGCAGCGTTGAAGAAGCTAGCGGGGCTACAGATACGCAGTATTTT. Its protein product is CSVEEASGATDTQYF.

This chain uses TRBV19 with TRBJ1-1; 8 bases match TRBD1. CDR3 size: 15 residues. The V gene end was trimmed by 6 bases and the J gene end by 6 bases; junction bases not matched to a gene: 12. Germline-derived CDR1 and CDR2 are LNHDA and SQIVND (reference sequence). The CDR3 DNA sequence: TGTGCCAGTAGGCCCAGGGGGCGTTTAAGCGCTGAAGCTTTCTTT. Translating gives CASRPRGRLSAEAFF.

The gene calls are TRBV13 and TRBJ2-2; possibly TRBD1 for D (6 bases). Trimming took 6 bases from V and 3 from J, leaving 11 bases between them. CDR1 and CDR2 from the germline V gene are PRHDT and FYEKMQ (reference sequence). CDR3 length: 14 residues. The CDR3 DNA follows: TGTGCCAGCAGACTTAGACAGGACACCGGGGAGCTGTTTTTT. This translates into CASRLRQDTGELFF.

Only one count was recorded for this clone. This chain uses TRBV19 with TRBJ1-4; D is uncertain. The germline CDR1 and CDR2 sequences are LNHDA and SQIVND (reference sequence). The CDR3 spans 15 residues. V was shortened by 6 bases and J by 0 bases, with 11 bases between the two germline ends. The CDR3 region is CASSYSLATNEKLFF. The CDR3 DNA follows: TGTGCCAGTAGCTATTCCCTTGCAACTAATGAAAAACTGTTTTTT. The full variable domain, its missing parts supplied by reference TRBV19 and TRBJ1-4, is DGGITQSPKYLFRKEGQNVTLSCEQNLNHDAMYWYRQDPGQGLRLIYYSQIVNDFQKGDIAEGYSVSREKKESFPLTVTSAQKNPTAFYLCASSYSLATNEKLFFGSGTQLSVL.

The rearrangement joins TRBV4-3 to TRBJ2-1, with a possible D match to TRBD1 (6 bases). CDR3 length: 16 residues. V shed 0 bases and J shed 4 bases, with 13 bases lying between them. CDR1 and CDR2 (germline): LGHNA, YSLEER. The CDR3 reads CASSQDLAGAYNEQFF. Written as DNA, the CDR3 is TGCGCCAGCAGCCAAGATCTGGCAGGGGCTTACAATGAGCAGTTCTTC.

V is TRBV27 and J is TRBJ2-3; 9 bases line up with TRBD2. The length of the CDR3 is 16 residues. Per germline, CDR1 MNHEY and CDR2 SMNVEV (reference sequence). J lost 5 bases, V lost 2 bases, and 8 bases had no gene match. CDR3: CASSLGGGRAGDTQYF. CDR3 DNA sequence: TGTGCCAGCAGTTTAGGGGGCGGGAGGGCCGGAGATACGCAGTATTTT.

The chain carries TRBV29-1 and TRBJ2-7, with TRBD1 as a possible D gene (6 bases). The CDR3 totals 12 residues. V was clipped by 3 bases and J by 0 bases, with 6 bases between them. CDR1 is SQVTM, CDR2 ANQGSEA, per germline. CDR3 region: CSVEGHSYEQYF. CDR3 in DNA: TGCAGCGTTGAGGGACACTCCTACGAGCAGTACTTC.

This clone was counted a few times. This chain uses TRBV7-2 with TRBJ2-2; maybe TRBD1 (6 bases). V was shortened by 8 bases and J by 2 bases, with 18 bases between the two germline ends. There are 16 residues in the CDR3. Germline CDR1 reads SGHTA; CDR2 reads FQGNSA. CDR3 bases: TGTGCCAGCCACCCAGGGGACAACCTCAACACCGGGGAGCTGTTTTTT. As protein: CASHPGDNLNTGELFF.

This clone was found once. The sample holds other DNA sequences that translate to the same CDR3. This chain joins TRBV12-3 or TRBV12-4 and TRBJ1-2; 7 bases match TRBD1. Trimming cost V 6 bases and J 4 bases; bases outside gene matches: 5. This CDR3 spans 13 amino acids. CDR3 protein: CASSQTGTYGYTF. The DNA for the CDR3 is TGTGCCAGCAGCCAGACAGGGACCTATGGCTACACCTTC.

In DNA form, the CDR3 reads TGTGCCAGCAGCTTTCGACAGGGCCCTAATGAAAAACTGTTTTTT. It yields the protein CASSFRQGPNEKLFF. This chain uses TRBV9 with TRBJ1-4; 7 nucleotides align to TRBD1. The trim removed 4 bases at V and 3 bases at J, leaving 6 bases unmatched. Looked up from germline, CDR1 is SGDLS and CDR2 is YYNGEE. This CDR3 contains 15 residues.

This chain connects TRBV6-5 to TRBJ1-5; D might be TRBD1 (5 bases). Germline V gives CDR1 MNHEY, CDR2 SVGAGI. V dropped 6 bases and J dropped 5 bases, with 14 bases sitting between them. The CDR3 covers 14 residues. The CDR3 loop is CASRSRVGDQPQHF. The CDR3 DNA is TGTGCCAGCAGGTCCAGGGTTGGGGATCAGCCCCAGCATTTT.

The chain couples TRBV6-4 to TRBJ1-1, with D maybe TRBD1 (6 bases). There are 13 residues in the CDR3. CDR1 MRHNA and CDR2 SNTAGT come from the germline V gene. Trimming cost V 6 bases and J 1 base, with 9 bases left between them. The CDR3 spells CASSQGGNTEAFF. The CDR3, as DNA: TGTGCCAGCAGCCAAGGGGGGAACACTGAAGCTTTCTTT.

The chain employs TRBV7-2 and TRBJ1-2, with D maybe TRBD1 (5 bases). This CDR3 contains 15 residues. Trimming left V 1 base short and J 0 bases short, with 9 bases between. Germline assignment: CDR1 SGHTA and CDR2 FQGNSA. The CDR3 DNA reads as TGTGCCAGCAGCTTAGACAGGCTGGCTAACTATGGCTACACCTTC. As protein: CASSLDRLANYGYTF.

CDR3 nucleotides: TGTGCCAGCAGCTTACAAGCACAGCAGAACACTGAAGCTTTCTTT. Amino acids: CASSLQAQQNTEAFF. The V gene is TRBV7-9, the J gene TRBJ1-1, with no clear D. Germline V CDR1 and CDR2: SEHNR, FQNEAQ (reference sequence). The length of the CDR3 is 15 residues. The germline V and J ends were trimmed by 2 bases and 1 base, with 11 bases remaining between them.